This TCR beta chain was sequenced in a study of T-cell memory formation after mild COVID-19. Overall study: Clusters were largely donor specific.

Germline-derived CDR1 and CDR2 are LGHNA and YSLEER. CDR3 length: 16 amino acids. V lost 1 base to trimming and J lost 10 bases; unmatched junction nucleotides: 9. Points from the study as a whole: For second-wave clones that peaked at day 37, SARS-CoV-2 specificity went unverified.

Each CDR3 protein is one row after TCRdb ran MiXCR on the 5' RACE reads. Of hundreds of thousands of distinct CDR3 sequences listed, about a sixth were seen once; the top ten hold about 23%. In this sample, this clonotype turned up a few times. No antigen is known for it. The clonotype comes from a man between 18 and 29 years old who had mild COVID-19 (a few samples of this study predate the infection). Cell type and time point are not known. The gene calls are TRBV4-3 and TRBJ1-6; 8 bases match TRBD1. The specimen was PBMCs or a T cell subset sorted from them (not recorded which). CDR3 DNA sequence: TGCGCCAGCAGCCAAGCCGACAGGGGAAATGGATCACCCCTCCACTTT. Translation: CASSQADRGNGSPLHF.